The sample holds many counts of the clone carrying this T cell receptor beta chain. Its cognate antigen is unknown. Germline lookup yields CDR1 SGHTS and CDR2 YDEGEE. There are 15 residues in the CDR3. V lost 4 bases to trimming and J lost 2 bases, with 14 bases between them. Stated time point: longitudinal time-point 2. A single record per CDR3 protein comes from TCRdb applying MiXCR to the 5' RACE reads. The data hold tens of thousands of distinct CDR3 sequences, with more than 5% observed a single time. This entry belongs to a study of neurological immune-mediated disorders. Study outcomes and limitations: Phylogenetic grouping assigned the repertoires of 18 of 34 multiple sclerosis patients to one related-CDR3 cluster, which constitutes a possible signature.

The rearrangement joins TRBV5-8 to TRBJ2-3; tentatively, D is TRBD1 or TRBD2 (5 bases each). Source material: PBMCs. This sequence was found in an older woman with multiple sclerosis. CDR3 DNA: TGTGCCAGCAGCGTGGGACGCAGATTCACAGATACGCAGTATTTT. This sequence encodes CASSVGRRFTDTQYF.